This T cell receptor beta chain was sequenced during a study of identical twins. This clonotype has just a few counts. The V gene's germline CDR1 is MNHEY and CDR2 SVGAGI. The V end lost 3 bases, the J end lost 7 bases, and 6 bases lay between the germline ends. The CDR3 runs 11 residues. TCRdb used MiXCR to reprocess the 5' RACE reads, holding one entry per CDR3 protein. The sample lists around 220,000 distinct CDR3 sequences; about an eighth were seen once. The rearrangement uses TRBV6-5 and TRBJ2-5; unclear D gene. This receptor was obtained from a woman younger than 35 in good health. Sequenced sample: memory (CD45RO+) T cells sorted from blood. The CDR3 region has the DNA TGTGCCAGCAGTTATCTGGGGACCCAGTACTTC. Protein product: CASSYLGTQYF.